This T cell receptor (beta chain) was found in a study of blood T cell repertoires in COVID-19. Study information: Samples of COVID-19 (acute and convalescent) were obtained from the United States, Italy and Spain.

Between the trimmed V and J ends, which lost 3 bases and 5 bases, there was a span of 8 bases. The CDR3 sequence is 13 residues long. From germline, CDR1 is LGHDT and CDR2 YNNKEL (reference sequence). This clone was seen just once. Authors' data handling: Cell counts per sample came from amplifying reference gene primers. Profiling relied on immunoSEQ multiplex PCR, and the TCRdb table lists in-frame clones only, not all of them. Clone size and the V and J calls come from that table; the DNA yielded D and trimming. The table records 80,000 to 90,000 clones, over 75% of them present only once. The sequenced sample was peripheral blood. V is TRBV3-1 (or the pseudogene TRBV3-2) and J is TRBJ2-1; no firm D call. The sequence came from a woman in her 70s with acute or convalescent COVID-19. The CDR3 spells CASSQGPNNEQFF. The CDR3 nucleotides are TGTGCCAGCAGCCAGGGCCCCAACAATGAGCAGTTCTTC.